The entry below gives a single T cell receptor (beta chain) sequence along with its context. No antigen is known for it. Base qualities were left out, and no much larger clone turns up one base away. RNA was extracted with the RNeasy kit and roughly 0.45 to 1 ug was reverse transcribed using random hexamers. The immunoSEQ multiplex PCR assay, covering 54 Vbeta and 13 Jbeta segments, was used to amplify TCR beta CDR3 regions. PCR amplification bias was corrected by using a synthetic template baseline for primer optimization and computational correction. In the source study's methods: Reads were annotated to V, D and J genes according to IMGT and were analyzed with immunoSEQ Analyzer, with only productive sequences retained. Clonality was computed as one minus Shannon entropy normalized by log2 of the number of productive unique sequences. Public and private clones were assessed among the 100 most prevalent clones of each patient and control. A clone was defined as Susac-specific if it was absent from the healthy and MS cohorts, from some 980 published viral clones and from other ImmuneACCESS disease sequences. The raw public data were reprocessed by TCRdb itself: fastp quality trimming at Q25, MiXCR clonotype calling, in-frame beta chains only. Every entry covers one CDR3 protein and lists the most common genes and DNA from its rows. The V and J calls were not made by the authors but by TCRdb's processing. The sample table contains hundreds of thousands of distinct CDR3 sequences; only one count was recorded for over 90% of them. 0.082% of the sample comes from the top ten.

Peripheral blood CD8+ and CD4+ T cells from healthy donors, Susac syndrome patients and multiple sclerosis patients were profiled by high-throughput TCR beta sequencing. Multiple sclerosis controls were treatment-naive patients with stable or active relapsing-remitting disease fulfilling revised McDonald criteria. Bulk CD8+ and CD4+ T cells were purified by magnetic negative isolation, whereas CD8+ TEMRA cells were enriched by FACS. Blood was drawn into EDTA tubes, processed within 24 hours, and PBMCs were isolated by density gradient centrifugation. PBMCs intended for TCR sequencing were frozen in liquid nitrogen and were later thawed in a 37 degrees C water bath. Purity of sorted or isolated CD4+, CD8+ and CD8+ TEMRA cells was at least 90%. The germline ends are 10 bases apart after V is trimmed by 2 bases and J by 7 bases. The germline V gene gives CDR1 as SGDLS and CDR2 as YYNGEE. From its cysteine to its phenylalanine, the CDR3 spans 13 amino acids. Only the CDR3 part of the read is kept: 39 bases, read in frame from the first base.

This entry comes from a study of CD8 T cells in Susac syndrome (dated by TCRdb to 2018 to 2020). At the level of the whole study: Repertoire sequencing was used to test whether CD8+ T cell activation and differentiation in Susac syndrome was antigen driven.

On the study overall, not on this receptor specifically: The number of individuals in the TCR sequencing and HLA analysis was recognized as being relatively small.

The V and J genes are TRBV9 and TRBJ2-4, with a tentative D call of TRBD1 or TRBD2, each matching 6 bases. Sequenced: CD4+ T cells from PBMCs. The receptor was derived from a human donor with multiple sclerosis. CDR3 loop: CASSVGGHNIQYF. The nucleotides read TGTGCCAGCAGCGTTGGGGGGCATAACATTCAGTACTTC.